One T cell receptor (beta chain) is described in this entry. The record originates from a study of blood T cell repertoires in COVID-19. Study as a whole: T cells, B-cell-depleted T cells, or PBMCs supplied cDNA or gDNA.

Libraries were prepared by immunoSEQ multiplex PCR; TCRdb keeps only in-frame clonotypes and omits some of them. The profile shows about 100,000 clones, about 82% of them singletons. Germline V gene lookup returns CDR1 SEHNR and CDR2 FQNEAQ (reference sequence). The CDR3 is 13 amino acids. V was shortened by 5 bases and J by 4 bases, with 8 bases between the two germline ends. The rearrangement links TRBV7-9 to TRBJ1-4; a possible D gene is TRBD1 (6 bases). This clonotype was obtained from a man in his fifties with active or convalescent COVID-19. Sequencing input: peripheral blood. This CDR3 is CASSRTVNEKLFF. CDR3 nucleotides: TGTGCCAGCAGCCGGACAGTTAATGAAAAACTGTTTTTT.